The 20 T cell receptor beta chains below were found in one sample sequenced in a study of glioma-infiltrating T cells after dendritic cell vaccination. The assay was immunoSEQ multiplex PCR, and TCRdb's table has in-frame clones only and misses some. The table includes roughly 100,000 clones, around 87% detected once. Regarding time point: after dendritic cell vaccination, including at tumor progression/relapse. Material: blood, obtained after dendritic cell vaccination. The source is a human donor with glioblastoma.

CDR3 coding DNA: TGTGCCAGCAGTTATGCTCACAGGAGCTTAGATGAAAAACTGTTTTTT. It yields the protein CASSYAHRSLDEKLFF. The chain employs TRBV6-6 and TRBJ1-4, with D maybe TRBD1 (5 bases). The germline gives CDR1 MNHNY, CDR2 SVGAGI (reference sequence). The V end lost 3 bases, the J end lost 6 bases, and 17 bases lay between the germline ends. This CDR3 has 16 residues.

The V and J genes are TRBV7-9 and TRBJ2-1, with 11 nucleotides matching TRBD2. Germline V gene lookup returns CDR1 SEHNR and CDR2 FQNEAQ (reference sequence). Losses at the gene ends were 3 bases for V and 9 bases for J; bases not matched to a gene: 4. This CDR3 is 14 amino acids long. This CDR3 is CASSFSGGAGEQFF. The CDR3 coding sequence is TGTGCCAGCAGCTTTAGCGGGGGGGCGGGTGAGCAGTTCTTC.

The chain carries TRBV2 and TRBJ1-2, with a weak D call TRBD1 (5 bases). Germline V gene sequence: CDR1 SNHLY, CDR2 FYNNEI. Trimming left V 8 bases short and J 8 bases short, with 12 bases between. The length of the CDR3 is 11 residues. CDR3: CASRQAGGYTF. The CDR3 bases are TGTGCCAGCCGTCAGGCAGGGGGCTACACCTTC.

In this sample, this clone turned up a few times. This rearrangement joins TRBV5-4 to TRBJ1-2; TRBD1 matches at 7 bases. The CDR3 contains 16 residues. The trim removed 4 bases at V and 0 bases at J, leaving 9 bases unmatched. Germline V gene data show CDR1 as SGHNT and CDR2 as YYREEE (reference sequence). Written as DNA, the CDR3 is TGTGCCAGCAGCCGTGGACAGGATACAGCTAACTATGGCTACACCTTC. It codes for CASSRGQDTANYGYTF.

The chain has TRBV15 and TRBJ2-7, with TRBD1 matching 9 bases. The V segment lost 3 bases and the J segment 2 bases; nucleotides outside the gene matches: 5. This CDR3 spans 15 amino acids. CDR1 and CDR2 from the germline V gene are LNHNV and YYDKDF (reference sequence). CDR3 in amino acids: CATSRGTGRTYEQYF. The DNA of the CDR3 is TGTGCCACCAGCAGGGGGACAGGGAGGACCTACGAGCAGTACTTC.

The chain links TRBV7-2 to TRBJ1-3; tentative D call: TRBD1 (5 bases). The germline V gene encodes CDR1 SGHTA and CDR2 FQGNSA. The CDR3 totals 14 residues. The V end was cut by 5 bases, the J end by 6 bases, with 14 bases between. The CDR3 nucleotides read TGTGCCAGCAGCCCTGGACATCTCCTAAACACCATATATTTT. Encoded protein: CASSPGHLLNTIYF.

The chain combines TRBV19 with TRBJ1-2, with D perhaps TRBD1 (5 bases). Germline assignment: CDR1 LNHDA and CDR2 SQIVND (reference sequence). V lost 6 bases, J lost 4 bases, and 9 bases lay in between. The CDR3 spans 12 residues. CDR3 sequence reads: CASSGGGYGYTF. DNA of the CDR3: TGTGCCAGTAGCGGGGGGGGCTATGGCTACACCTTC.

The J gene is TRBJ2-3, the V gene TRBV27; D is undetermined. The CDR3 runs 13 residues. Between the trimmed V and J ends, which lost 3 bases and 5 bases, there was a span of 9 bases. Germline-derived CDR1 and CDR2 are MNHEY and SMNVEV (reference sequence). CDR3 nucleotide sequence: TGTGCCAGCAGTTTTAGCCTCGGAGATACGCAGTATTTT. Amino acid sequence: CASSFSLGDTQYF.

The J gene is TRBJ1-1, the V gene TRBV30, with TRBD1 matching 7 bases. CDR1 is GTSNPN, CDR2 SVGIG, per germline (reference sequence). CDR3 length: 15 amino acids. J lost 6 bases, V lost 2 bases, and 12 bases had no gene match. CDR3 protein: CAWSPRQGPPAEAFF. CDR3 nucleotides: TGTGCCTGGAGTCCCCGACAGGGCCCCCCGGCTGAAGCTTTCTTT.

J is TRBJ2-7 and V is TRBV5-4, with D possibly matching TRBD2 (6 bases). The CDR3 runs 12 residues. V lost 5 bases and J 6 bases, leaving 12 bases between the germline ends. Germline V CDR1 and CDR2: SGHNT, YYREEE (reference sequence). DNA of the CDR3: TGTGCCAGCAGGGAGGGCCGCGGCGAGCAGTACTTC. Protein sequence: CASREGRGEQYF.

CDR3 bases: TGTGCCAGCAGTGAAGTGCAAGCGGTGAACACTGAAGCTTTCTTT. It yields the protein CASSEVQAVNTEAFF. The chain is built from TRBV6-1 and TRBJ1-1, with unresolved D. Trimming stripped 1 base from V and 0 bases from J, with 9 bases between. This CDR3 region has 15 residues. Per the germline V gene, CDR1 is MNHNS and CDR2 is SASEGT.

The J gene is TRBJ1-1, the V gene TRBV18; D not certain. Trimming pared 3 bases from V and 11 bases from J, leaving 22 bases between. The CDR3 loop spans 15 amino acids. Germline loops: CDR1 KGHSH, CDR2 LQKENI. CDR3 protein: CASSPQTLRELVAFF. Written as DNA, the CDR3 is TGTGCCAGCTCACCGCAAACTCTTCGAGAATTAGTTGCTTTCTTT.

The rearrangement uses TRBV19 and TRBJ2-5; D remains unclear. Trimming shortened V by 4 bases and J by 9 bases, and 6 bases separated the two germline ends. CDR1 LNHDA and CDR2 SQIVND come from the germline V gene (reference sequence). The CDR3 has 10 residues. The CDR3 DNA reads TGTGCCAGTAGTAGCCAGGCCCAGTACTTC. It yields the protein CASSSQAQYF.

The genes are TRBV18 and TRBJ1-1, with unresolved D. The CDR3 has 13 amino acids. The germline CDR1 and CDR2 sequences are KGHSH and LQKENI. Between the trimmed V and J ends, which lost 2 bases and 4 bases, there was a span of 8 bases. CDR3 in amino acids: CASSPARATEAFF. The CDR3 nucleotides are TGTGCCAGCTCACCAGCGAGGGCCACTGAAGCTTTCTTT. Supplemented by reference TRBV18 and TRBJ1-1, the full variable domain reads NAGVMQNPRHLVRRRGQEARLRCSPMKGHSHVYWYRQLPEEGLKFMVYLQKENIIDESGMPKERFSAEFPKEGPSILRIQQVVRGDSAAYFCASSPARATEAFFGQGTRLTVV.

The chain recombines TRBV10-3 with TRBJ2-2; D is ambiguous. V was pared by 5 bases and J by 0 bases, with 4 bases between. The germline gives CDR1 ENHRY, CDR2 SYGVKD. This CDR3 is built from 13 residues. CDR3 coding DNA: TGTGCCATCAGTACAACGAACACCGGGGAGCTGTTTTTT. Protein: CAISTTNTGELFF.

This clone was observed a few times. The J gene is TRBJ2-7, the V gene TRBV28, with 11 nucleotides matching TRBD2. Trimming removed 6 bases from V and 2 bases from J; junction bases left unmatched: 18. The CDR3 sequence is 19 residues long. Looked up from germline, CDR1 is MDHEN and CDR2 is SYDVKM. This CDR3 reads CASSLGWGIGTSGPYEQYF. CDR3 bases: TGTGCCAGCAGCTTGGGCTGGGGGATCGGGACTAGCGGACCCTACGAGCAGTACTTC.

CDR3 coding DNA: TGTGCCAGCAGTGAAGGGAGGAGCAATCAGCCCCAGCATTTT. Translated, it gives CASSEGRSNQPQHF. V is TRBV2 and J is TRBJ1-5; D gene ambiguous. Per the germline V gene, CDR1 is SNHLY and CDR2 is FYNNEI. The CDR3 is 14 amino acids. V lost 1 base and J lost 1, with 5 bases in between. Complete variable domain (other parts from reference TRBV2 and TRBJ1-5): EPEVTQTPSHQVTQMGQEVILRCVPISNHLYFYWYRQILGQKVEFLVSFYNNEISEKSEIFDDQFSVERPDGSNFTLKIRSTKLEDSAMYFCASSEGRSNQPQHFGDGTRLSIL.

This clone occurred a few times. The chain links TRBV5-6 to TRBJ2-1, with 8 nucleotides matching TRBD1. The CDR3 is made up of 16 amino acids. Trimming took 3 bases from V and 0 from J; bases not matched to a gene: 5. Germline lookup yields CDR1 SGHDT and CDR2 YYEEEE. This CDR3 reads CASSSWTGSSYNEQFF. The CDR3 DNA reads as TGTGCCAGCAGCTCCTGGACAGGGAGCTCCTACAATGAGCAGTTCTTC.

The CDR3, as DNA: TGTGCCCCCTCCGGGACAGGGGGCCTTCACGGGGAGCTGTTTTTT. As protein: CAPSGTGGLHGELFF. J is TRBJ2-2 and V is TRBV2; TRBD1 matches 12 bases. Per germline, CDR1 SNHLY and CDR2 FYNNEI. The trim removed 11 bases at V and 7 bases at J, leaving 11 bases unmatched. There are 15 residues in the CDR3.

V gene TRBV5-1 combines with J gene TRBJ2-5; TRBD1 agrees at 7 bases. The CDR3 has 14 amino acids. Germline CDR1 SGHRS, CDR2 YFSETQ. With 0 bases clipped from V and 5 bases from J, the junction kept 4 bases outside the gene matches. The DNA of the CDR3 is TGCGCCAGCAGCTTGGTTACAGGGGAGGAGACCCAGTACTTC. It yields the protein CASSLVTGEETQYF.